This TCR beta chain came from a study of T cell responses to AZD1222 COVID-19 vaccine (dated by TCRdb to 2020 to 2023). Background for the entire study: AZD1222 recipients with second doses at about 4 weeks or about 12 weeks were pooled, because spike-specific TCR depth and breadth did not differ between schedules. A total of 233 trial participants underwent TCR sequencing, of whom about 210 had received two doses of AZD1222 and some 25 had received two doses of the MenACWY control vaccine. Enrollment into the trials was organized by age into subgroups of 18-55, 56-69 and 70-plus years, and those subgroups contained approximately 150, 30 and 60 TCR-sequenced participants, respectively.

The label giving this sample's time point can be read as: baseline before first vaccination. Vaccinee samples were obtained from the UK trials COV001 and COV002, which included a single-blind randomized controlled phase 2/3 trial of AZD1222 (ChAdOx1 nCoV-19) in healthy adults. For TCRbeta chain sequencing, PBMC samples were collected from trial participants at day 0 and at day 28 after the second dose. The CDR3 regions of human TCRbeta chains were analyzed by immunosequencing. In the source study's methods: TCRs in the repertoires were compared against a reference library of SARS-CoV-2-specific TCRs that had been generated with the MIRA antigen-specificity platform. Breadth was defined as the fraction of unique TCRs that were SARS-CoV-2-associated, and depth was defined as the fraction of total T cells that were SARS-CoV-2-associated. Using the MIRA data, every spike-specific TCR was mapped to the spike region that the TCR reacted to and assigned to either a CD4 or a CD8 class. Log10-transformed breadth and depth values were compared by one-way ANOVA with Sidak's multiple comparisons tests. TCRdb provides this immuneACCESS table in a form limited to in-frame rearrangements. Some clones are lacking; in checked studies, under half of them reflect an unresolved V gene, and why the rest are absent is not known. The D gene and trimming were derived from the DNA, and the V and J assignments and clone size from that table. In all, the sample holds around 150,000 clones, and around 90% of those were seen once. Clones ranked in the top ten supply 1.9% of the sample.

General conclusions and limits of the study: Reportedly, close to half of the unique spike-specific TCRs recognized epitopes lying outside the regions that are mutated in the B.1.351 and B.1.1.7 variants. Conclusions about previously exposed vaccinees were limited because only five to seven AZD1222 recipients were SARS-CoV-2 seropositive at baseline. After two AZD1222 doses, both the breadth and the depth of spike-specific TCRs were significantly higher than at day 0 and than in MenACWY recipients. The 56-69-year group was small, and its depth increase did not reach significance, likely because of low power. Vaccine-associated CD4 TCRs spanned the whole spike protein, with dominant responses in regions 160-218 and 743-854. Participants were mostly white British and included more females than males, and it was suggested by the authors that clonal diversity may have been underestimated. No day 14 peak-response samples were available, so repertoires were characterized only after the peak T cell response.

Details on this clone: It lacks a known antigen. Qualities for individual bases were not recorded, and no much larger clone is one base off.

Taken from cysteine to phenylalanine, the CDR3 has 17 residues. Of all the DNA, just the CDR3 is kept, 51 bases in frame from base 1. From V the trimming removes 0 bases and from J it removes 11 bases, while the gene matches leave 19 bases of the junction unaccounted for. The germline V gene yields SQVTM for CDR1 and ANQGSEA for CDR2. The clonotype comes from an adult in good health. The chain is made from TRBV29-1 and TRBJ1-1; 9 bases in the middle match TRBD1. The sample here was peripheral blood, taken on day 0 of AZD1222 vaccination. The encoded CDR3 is CSVEDALRQGVVGEAFF. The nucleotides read TGCAGCGTTGAAGACGCATTGCGACAGGGGGTCGTTGGTGAGGCTTTCTTT.